The rows below give T cell receptor beta chains drawn from one sample of a study of T cell changes during pregnancy in multiple sclerosis. Method: immunoSEQ multiplex PCR; TCRdb's copy keeps in-frame clones and lacks some. The data hold about 59,000 clones, with approximately 92% observed a single time. The material was peripheral blood, obtained in the first trimester of pregnancy. The receptors derive from a female donor with multiple sclerosis, enrolled in a pregnancy study. Each CDR3 is given without its conserved first and last residue. A D gene is named only where the DNA matches it firmly.

TRBJ1-5 TRBV19 NA ASSIDRGGNQPQH
TRBJ1-5 TRBV19 TRBD1 ASSPSPGQAFNQPQH
TRBJ1-4 TRBV7-2 NA ASSTSATNEKLF
TRBJ2-7 TRBV7-9 TRBD2 ASSSTDGTSDLSSYEQY
TRBJ2-7 TRBV4-1 NA ASSQFGEQY
TRBJ2-1 TRBV25-1 TRBD1 ASSGTGPLINEQF
TRBJ1-1 TRBV28 TRBD1 ASRSTGGQEAF
TRBJ1-5 TRBV28 NA ASSSPGNQPQH
TRBJ2-1 TRBV7-2 TRBD2 ASSLEGLAGIVEF
TRBJ1-5 TRBV6-1 NA ASSELDTSNQPQH
TRBJ1-2 TRBV5-8 NA ASSLVRENYGYT
TRBJ1-2 TRBV28 TRBD1 ASSFGQGYGYT
TRBJ1-1 TRBV2 TRBD1 ASRRLVRGQSGAF
TRBJ1-4 TRBV4-1 NA ASSLGGTNEKLF
TRBJ2-3 TRBV5-6 NA ASSFGTSRTDTQY
TRBJ1-1 TRBV27 TRBD1 ASRPTGTGAMNTEAF
TRBJ2-3 TRBV11-2 NA ASSSRQITDTQY
TRBJ2-7 TRBV5-8 TRBD2 ASSLWGGLAGAVSYEQY
TRBJ2-5 TRBV14 NA ASAGGETQY
TRBJ2-3 TRBV6-4 TRBD1 ASSAGQLTDTQY
TRBJ2-7 TRBV6-5 TRBD2 ASSYSTSGSTNEQY
TRBJ1-1 TRBV9 NA ASAAVLNTEAF
TRBJ2-1 TRBV4-3 TRBD2 ASSQELAGGGDEQF
TRBJ2-1 TRBV7-9 NA ASSSTTGGGEQF
TRBJ2-6 TRBV6-6 NA ASSLSRGANVLT
TRBJ1-1 TRBV21-1 NA ASSKNRGQKDTEAF
TRBJ2-1 TRBV6-1 TRBD2 ASITTSGGNNEQF
TRBJ2-1 TRBV7-2 NA ASSFEQGSYNEQF
TRBJ2-3 TRBV18 TRBD2 ASSPLASGTTDTQY
TRBJ2-3 TRBV11-2 NA ASSLGRGTDTQY
TRBJ2-3 TRBV18 NA ASSPLPSGSTDTQY
TRBJ2-7 TRBV9 NA ASSVDPSREQY
TRBJ2-2 TRBV5-1 NA ASSSTPNTGELF
TRBJ1-1 TRBV19 NA ASSIVTRGTEAF
TRBJ2-4 TRBV11-1 NA ASSLDGREANIQY
TRBJ2-7 TRBV15 NA ATSRGGGVDEQY
TRBJ2-1 TRBV2 NA ASLKMGLRDNEQF
TRBJ2-7 TRBV7-2 NA ASSYHHSGEQY
TRBJ2-6 TRBV7-3 NA ASSFYRAGANVLT
TRBJ1-1 TRBV6-5 NA ASSVSDSMNTEAF
TRBJ2-7 TRBV30 NA AWSVGRGSYEQY
TRBJ2-3 TRBV15 NA ATSAQGPTDTQY
TRBJ1-3 TRBV27 NA ASSGLSGNTIY